One and the same sample provided the 32 T cell receptor beta chains below, sequenced in a study of blood T cell repertoires in COVID-19 (dated by TCRdb to the early 2020s). The library relied on the immunoSEQ multiplex PCR assay. TCRdb took this table from immuneACCESS and kept in-frame rearrangements with V and J called. Such tables lack part of the clones; where checked against another copy, unresolved V genes explain under half of the gap, and the rest is unexplained. The sample table records 300,000 to 350,000 clones; about nine tenths of these occur just once. The ten largest clones add up to roughly 2.1% of the sample. Specimen: peripheral blood. These receptors originate from a man younger than 30 with active or convalescent COVID-19.

The chain couples TRBV21-1 to TRBJ2-1; no DNA check was done on the table's D call, TRBD2. TRBV21-1 constitutes a pseudogene. The CDR3 sequence is 17 residues long. CDR3 in DNA: TGTGCCAGCAGCAAAGCCGTGGGGAGGGTTTCCTACAATGAGCAGTTCTTC. Translation gives CASSKAVGRVSYNEQFF.

The chain carries TRBV5-5 and TRBJ1-2, with a tentative D call TRBD1 (5 bases). The CDR3 length is 13 residues. Per the germline V gene, CDR1 is SGHKS and CDR2 is YYEKEE (reference sequence). Trimming removed 4 bases from V and 6 bases from J, with 13 bases in between. The CDR3 protein is CASSPTTRDGYTF. Written as DNA, the CDR3 is TGTGCCAGCAGCCCGACCACCAGGGATGGCTACACCTTC.

The chain carries TRBV2 and TRBJ2-3, with TRBD2 matching over 9 bases. Trimming removed 11 bases from V and 0 bases from J; junction bases left unmatched: 6. The CDR3 spans 14 residues. Germline-derived CDR1 and CDR2 are SNHLY and FYNNEI. CDR3 sequence: CADLAGVSTDTQYF. Written as DNA, the CDR3 is TGTGCCGACTTAGCGGGGGTGAGCACAGATACGCAGTATTTT.

This sequence joins TRBV7-8 and TRBJ1-3; D is perhaps TRBD1 (6 bases). CDR3 length equals 18 residues. Looked up from germline, CDR1 is SGHVS and CDR2 is FQNEAQ. The V end was cut by 0 bases, the J end by 0 bases, with 15 bases between. The DNA of the CDR3 is TGTGCCAGCAGCTTAGCCCGCGACAGGCCTAACTCTGGAAACACCATATATTTT. This sequence encodes CASSLARDRPNSGNTIYF.

V usage is TRBV4-3 and J usage is TRBJ1-4, with D perhaps TRBD1 (6 bases). With 2 bases removed from V and 4 bases from J, the gap between germline ends came to 8 bases. The CDR3 has 14 residues. Germline CDR1 reads LGHNA; CDR2 reads YSLEER. The CDR3 spells CASSQRTVNEKLFF. In DNA form, the CDR3 reads TGCGCCAGCAGCCAACGGACAGTTAATGAAAAACTGTTTTTT.

The chain joins TRBV27 to TRBJ2-1, with D tentatively TRBD2 (6 bases). From germline, CDR1 is MNHEY and CDR2 SMNVEV (reference sequence). Trimming cost V 4 bases and J 8 bases, with 12 bases left between them. CDR3 length equals 13 residues. The CDR3 loop reads CASSYEGLDEQFF. DNA of the CDR3: TGTGCCAGCAGTTACGAGGGACTCGATGAGCAGTTCTTC.

Notes on this clone: The sample holds other DNA sequences that translate to the same CDR3. The chain joins TRBV27 to TRBJ2-7; 8 bases agree with TRBD2. V lost 2 bases to trimming and J lost 6 bases; unmatched junction nucleotides: 6. This CDR3 has 14 residues. Per germline, CDR1 MNHEY and CDR2 SMNVEV (reference sequence). The CDR3 is CASSLRGGGAEQYF. Here the CDR3 DNA reads TGTGCCAGCAGTTTACGGGGGGGCGGGGCCGAGCAGTACTTC.

This sequence joins TRBV9 and TRBJ1-5, with TRBD1 matching over 7 bases. Trimming removed 0 bases from V and 1 base from J; junction bases left unmatched: 1. The germline CDR1 and CDR2 sequences are SGDLS and YYNGEE. The CDR3 is 15 residues long. CDR3 DNA sequence: TGTGCCAGCAGCGTAGGACAGGGCAGCAATCAGCCCCAGCATTTT. The encoded protein is CASSVGQGSNQPQHF.

The V and J genes are TRBV12-5 and TRBJ2-5, with TRBD1 identical over 11 bases. The germline V gene has CDR1 LGHNT and CDR2 FRNRAP. The CDR3 runs to 16 residues. After removal of 0 bases from V and 4 bases from J, the junction contained 4 bases not matched to a gene. Here the CDR3 DNA reads TGTGCTAGTGGTTTGGTAGCGGGACAGGGGGTAGAGACCCAGTACTTC. Translation: CASGLVAGQGVETQYF.

This clone was recorded at least ten times. The V gene is TRBV6-2 or TRBV6-3, the J gene TRBJ1-1; D may be TRBD1 (6 bases). The CDR3 has 16 amino acids. The ends were cut back, 0 bases at V and 2 bases at J, with 13 bases in the middle. The V gene's germline CDR1 is MNHEY and CDR2 SVGEGT. The CDR3 is CASSYSNQGHNTEAFF. The CDR3 DNA follows: TGTGCCAGCAGTTACTCGAATCAGGGGCACAACACTGAAGCTTTCTTT.

The chain links TRBV7-8 to TRBJ2-1; 7 bases are a match to TRBD2. The germline gives CDR1 SGHVS, CDR2 FQNEAQ. The CDR3 totals 13 residues. Unmatched junction bases numbered 2, after V lost 5 bases and J lost 4 bases. The CDR3 nucleotides are TGTGCCAGCAGCCTGGGACTATACAATGAGCAGTTCTTC. Translating gives CASSLGLYNEQFF.

V usage is TRBV7-2 and J usage is TRBJ2-7, with 7 bases aligning to TRBD1. CDR1 is SGHTA, CDR2 FQGNSA, per germline. This CDR3 has 15 residues. With 5 bases clipped from V and 5 bases from J, the junction kept 12 bases outside the gene matches. CDR3 loop: CASSLRQGRIHEQYF. In nucleotides, the CDR3 is TGTGCCAGCAGCCTAAGACAGGGAAGGATCCACGAGCAGTACTTC.

This clone was picked up one time. This sequence joins TRBV5-1 and TRBJ1-4, with 11 nucleotides matching TRBD1. CDR1 and CDR2 (germline): SGHRS, YFSETQ. V lost 4 bases, J lost 6 bases, and 5 bases stayed unmatched. This CDR3 region has 15 residues. The CDR3 nucleotides are TGCGCCAGCAGCCCTAGGACAGGGGGCGATGAAAAACTGTTTTTT. Amino acids: CASSPRTGGDEKLFF. Together with reference TRBV5-1 and TRBJ1-4, the CDR3 gives the full variable domain: KAGVTQTPRYLIKTRGQQVTLSCSPISGHRSVSWYQQTPGQGLQFLFEYFSETQRNKGNFPGRFSGRQFSNSRSEMNVSTLELGDSALYLCASSPRTGGDEKLFFGSGTQLSVL.

The rearrangement links TRBV5-1 to TRBJ2-1, with D possibly TRBD2 on 5 matching bases. The CDR3 totals 15 residues. With 6 bases removed from V and 4 bases from J, the gap between germline ends came to 17 bases. Germline V gene lookup returns CDR1 SGHRS and CDR2 YFSETQ. Here the CDR3 reads CASNRKAESYNEQFF. The CDR3 DNA sequence: TGCGCCAGCAACCGGAAAGCGGAGTCGTACAATGAGCAGTTCTTC.

This clone appeared a few times. J is TRBJ2-5 and V is TRBV5-1; 14 nucleotides line up with TRBD2. Losses at the gene ends were 7 bases for V and 4 bases for J; bases not matched to a gene: 12. Germline CDR1 is SGHRS and CDR2 is YFSETQ. The CDR3 is 17 amino acids. CDR3 nucleotides: TGCGCCAGCTCCAGCAGAGGACTAGCGGGAGGTGGAGAGACCCAGTACTTC. Its protein product is CASSSRGLAGGGETQYF.

V is TRBV3-1 (or the pseudogene TRBV3-2) and J is TRBJ2-5; 7 bases are shared with TRBD1. Germline V gene sequence: CDR1 LGHDT, CDR2 YNNKEL (reference sequence). The CDR3 runs to 15 residues. The junction had 12 bases not matched to a gene; V was cut back by 4 bases and J by 7 bases. The CDR3 DNA reads as TGTGCCAGCAGCCCGAGGGGGCCCCAGGGTGGGACCCAGTACTTC. It yields the protein CASSPRGPQGGTQYF.

The chain couples TRBV18 to TRBJ2-1, with D perhaps matching TRBD2 (6 bases). CDR3 size: 14 residues. Trimming took 5 bases from V and 2 from J, leaving 10 bases between them. Germline V CDR1 and CDR2: KGHSH, LQKENI. This CDR3 is CASSWRAPYNEQFF. The CDR3 coding sequence is TGTGCCAGCTCATGGAGGGCACCCTACAATGAGCAGTTCTTC.

The chain couples TRBV7-6 to TRBJ2-3; 10 bases agree with TRBD2. The CDR3 contains 15 residues. Trimming took 5 bases from V and 0 from J; bases not matched to a gene: 2. Germline V gene lookup returns CDR1 SGHVS and CDR2 FNYEAQ. The CDR3 nucleotides are TGTGCCAGCAGCCCGACTAGCGGGAGCACAGATACGCAGTATTTT. Its translation is CASSPTSGSTDTQYF.

The chain carries TRBV28 and TRBJ1-5, with TRBD1 matching over 10 bases. CDR1 MDHEN and CDR2 SYDVKM come from the germline V gene. J was trimmed by 5 bases and V by 4 bases; bases with no gene match: 8. The CDR3 totals 16 residues. In DNA, the CDR3 is TGTGCCAGCAGTTCTCCGGGACAGGGGCTGGATCAGCCCCAGCATTTT. Translating gives CASSSPGQGLDQPQHF.

CDR3 nucleotide sequence: TGTGCCAGCTCATCCGACAGGGTAATCACTGAAGCTTTCTTT. Protein product: CASSSDRVITEAFF. The chain is built from TRBV18 and TRBJ1-1, with 7 bases fitting TRBD1. V gave up 5 bases and J gave up 4 bases; unmatched junction bases: 7. From germline, CDR1 is KGHSH and CDR2 LQKENI. There are 14 residues in the CDR3.

This chain uses TRBV2 with TRBJ1-4; the D gene is possibly TRBD1 (6 bases). Trimming removed 8 bases from V and 5 bases from J, with 12 bases in between. Looked up from germline, CDR1 is SNHLY and CDR2 is FYNNEI. There are 13 residues in the CDR3. CDR3 nucleotide sequence: TGTGCCAGCCACAGGGCGTTCAATGAAAAACTGTTTTTT. Translated, it gives CASHRAFNEKLFF.

The rearrangement joins TRBV19 to TRBJ2-7; the D gene is possibly TRBD1 (6 bases). The CDR3 covers 13 residues. V was pared by 5 bases and J by 2 bases, with 10 bases between. Germline CDR1 is LNHDA and CDR2 is SQIVND (reference sequence). CDR3 sequence (DNA): TGTGCCAGTAGTCGGACAGCAGCCTACGAGCAGTACTTC. Translated, it gives CASSRTAAYEQYF. Drawing the rest from reference TRBV19 and TRBJ2-7, the complete variable domain is DGGITQSPKYLFRKEGQNVTLSCEQNLNHDAMYWYRQDPGQGLRLIYYSQIVNDFQKGDIAEGYSVSREKKESFPLTVTSAQKNPTAFYLCASSRTAAYEQYFGPGTRLTVT.

The rearrangement links TRBV12-5 to TRBJ2-1; 10 nucleotides agree with TRBD1. CDR3 size: 17 residues. Trimming at V came to 7 bases and at J to 4 bases, leaving 13 bases not matched to a gene. Germline V gives CDR1 LGHNT, CDR2 FRNRAP. DNA for the CDR3: TGTGCTAGTGCCTCACGCCCGGGACAGGGGAGATACAATGAGCAGTTCTTC. Residues: CASASRPGQGRYNEQFF.

This clone is a singleton in its sample. This chain joins TRBV7-3 and TRBJ2-1; 7 bases are a match to TRBD2. This CDR3 has 16 residues. The trim removed 2 bases at V and 3 bases at J, leaving 7 bases unmatched. Germline V gene sequence: CDR1 SGHTA, CDR2 FQGTGA. CDR3 bases: TGTGCCAGCAGCTTAGGACCTAGGGACTACTACAATGAGCAGTTCTTC. As protein: CASSLGPRDYYNEQFF.

This chain uses TRBV27 with TRBJ2-3, with D perhaps TRBD2 (5 bases). Germline values: CDR1 MNHEY, CDR2 SMNVEV (reference sequence). The V and J ends lost 3 bases and 0 bases respectively, with 16 bases between them. The CDR3 contains 17 residues. The CDR3 region is CASSFGPSGDSTDTQYF. CDR3 sequence (DNA): TGTGCCAGCAGTTTCGGGCCCAGCGGAGATAGCACAGATACGCAGTATTTT.

The gene calls are TRBV28 and TRBJ2-2; 7 bases fit TRBD2. The trim removed 6 bases at V and 1 base at J, leaving 5 bases unmatched. The CDR3 totals 15 residues. CDR1 and CDR2 (germline): MDHEN, SYDVKM. CDR3 nucleotide sequence: TGTGCCAGCAGGCGAGCGGGGCTGAACACCGGGGAGCTGTTTTTT. Amino acid sequence: CASRRAGLNTGELFF.

This sequence joins TRBV27 and TRBJ1-1; a weak D match, TRBD1 (5 bases). The germline V and J ends were trimmed by 5 bases and 1 base, with 14 bases remaining between them. Germline CDR1 is MNHEY and CDR2 is SMNVEV (reference sequence). The CDR3 contains 15 residues. CDR3 nucleotides: TGTGCCAGCAGTACGGCGGGGGTTCCGAACACTGAAGCTTTCTTT. Translated, it gives CASSTAGVPNTEAFF.

The chain couples TRBV7-6 to TRBJ2-1; TRBD2 is a possible D gene (5 bases). V lost 5 bases and J lost 3, with 14 bases in between. Germline-derived CDR1 and CDR2 are SGHVS and FNYEAQ. The CDR3 loop spans 15 amino acids. The CDR3 DNA reads as TGTGCCAGCAGCGACATGGAGGATAGCTACAATGAGCAGTTCTTC. This encodes CASSDMEDSYNEQFF.

This clone was observed a single time. The V and J genes are TRBV2 and TRBJ2-7; TRBD1 aligns across 8 bases. Germline CDR1 and CDR2: SNHLY and FYNNEI. The CDR3 is 13 amino acids. V lost 6 bases to trimming and J lost 3 bases; unmatched junction nucleotides: 4. CDR3 bases: TGTGCCAGCAGGAGGACAGGGAGCTACGAGCAGTACTTC. Its protein is CASRRTGSYEQYF.

The chain recombines TRBV28 with TRBJ2-7; 7 bases are a match to TRBD2. J gave up 2 bases and V 5 bases, and 15 bases lay outside the gene matches. CDR1 and CDR2 from the germline V gene are MDHEN and SYDVKM. The CDR3 runs to 17 residues. The CDR3 DNA is TGTGCCAGCAGTGCGGCGAGGGTGGCGGGAGACGCCTACGAGCAGTACTTC. It encodes CASSAARVAGDAYEQYF.

The CDR3 spells CASKVGTGLAGANVLTF. The CDR3 DNA sequence: TGTGCCAGCAAGGTAGGGACAGGGCTGGCTGGGGCCAACGTCCTGACTTTC. V usage is TRBV4-2 and J usage is TRBJ2-6, with 9 bases that match TRBD1. From germline, CDR1 is LGHNA and CDR2 YNFKEQ. Trimming removed 7 bases from V and 2 bases from J; junction bases left unmatched: 9. The CDR3 is 17 amino acids.

The chain carries TRBV27 and TRBJ1-2; the match to TRBD1 covers 9 bases. Germline assignment: CDR1 MNHEY and CDR2 SMNVEV (reference sequence). V lost 6 bases and J lost 6; bases outside the gene matches: 5. There are 13 residues in the CDR3. The CDR3 nucleotides are TGTGCCAGCAGAGAGACAGGGGGGAATGGCTACACCTTC. Translating it yields CASRETGGNGYTF.